The present T cell receptor beta chain was sequenced within a study of identical twins. Points from the study as a whole: Beta out-of-frame sequences displayed a weaker excess of sharing between twins.

A word on this clonotype: Its antigen is undetermined.

Trimming took off 2 bases at V and 3 bases at J, with 12 bases between the two ends. CDR3 length equals 14 residues. The germline CDR1 and CDR2 sequences are SGHKS and YYEKEE (reference sequence). Everyone who donated was a healthy Caucasian. The authors used template switching to add a universal primer site and gave cDNA unique molecular identifiers. TCRdb processed the 5' RACE reads anew with MiXCR; each CDR3 protein has one entry. The data contain nearly 900,000 distinct CDR3 sequences, around 12% of them seen just once; the ten biggest clones take up about 1.5%. These data are also associated with another study on yellow fever vaccine responses in identical twins. This second report adds: Reportedly, the response of twins' T cells to the vaccine seemed partly convergent, partly personalized.

The rearrangement joins TRBV5-5 to TRBJ2-7; D ambiguous. The TCR sequence derives from a woman between 18 and 29 years old in good health. The sequencing sample was made of PBMCs. CDR3 region: CASSFATDLYEQYV. The CDR3 bases are TGTGCCAGCAGCTTCGCCACCGACCTCTACGAGCAGTACGTC.